The present T cell receptor beta chain was sequenced within a study of cytomegalovirus exposure and HLA in healthy donors. Vbeta (60) and Jbeta (13) primers were used in the PCR. The data were produced by immunoSEQ multiplex PCR, yet TCRdb's version contains in-frame clones alone and is incomplete. The table shows 130,000 or so clones, with roughly 80% occurring only once. CDR3 length equals 15 residues. Points from the study as a whole: What a later analysis reportedly showed was that an Asian-associated ancestry cluster had fewer N-insertions than the approximately 700-donor mean. A classifier reportedly called cytomegalovirus status with high sensitivity and specificity. Being indistinguishable, some V segments were excluded, TRBV6-2 and TRBV6-3 among them. Productive status was seen about 90% or about 30% of the time for most TCR beta V segments in an earlier analysis.

In this sample, this clone turned up a few times. No antigen is known for it. The source material was PBMCs. The chain carries TRBV12-1 and TRBJ1-5; the table's D call, TRBD1, was not checked against the DNA. TRBV12-1 is a listed pseudogene. This TCR was sampled from a female donor in good health and CMV-seronegative. This chain's CDR3 is CASSSSLGPGQPQHF. Here the CDR3 DNA reads TGTGCCAGCAGCTCTTCTCTGGGGCCAGGTCAGCCCCAGCATTTT.